This T cell receptor beta chain was observed in a study of CD8 T cells in Susac syndrome. An amount of RNA that ranged from roughly 0.45 to 1 ug was reverse transcribed with random hexamers. With immunoSEQ multiplex PCR, TCR beta CDR3 was amplified across 54 Vbeta and 13 Jbeta. TCRdb processed the immunoSEQ multiplex PCR reads anew with MiXCR; each CDR3 protein has one entry. Among about 200,000 distinct CDR3 sequences listed, roughly 96% were seen once. The germline V and J ends were trimmed by 0 bases and 8 bases, with 8 bases remaining between them. Germline values: CDR1 SGDLS, CDR2 YYNGEE. The length of the CDR3 is 12 residues.

The source of this sequence is a human donor with multiple sclerosis. The J gene is TRBJ1-2, the V gene TRBV9, with a weak D call TRBD1 (5 bases). The sample consisted of CD4+ T cells from PBMCs. The CDR3, as DNA: TGTGCCAGCAGCGTAGAGCCAGGGGGCTACACCTTC. Translation: CASSVEPGGYTF.